The entry below describes one TCR beta chain. TCRdb redid the calling of the RT-PCR reads with MiXCR, one entry per CDR3 protein. Of about 680,000 distinct CDR3 sequences in the sample, 14% were seen once. CDR3 length equals 15 residues. Germline V gives CDR1 DFQATT, CDR2 SNEGSKA (reference sequence). The V end lost 3 bases, the J end lost 3 bases, and 18 bases lay between the germline ends. The V call is TRBV20-1, the J call TRBJ2-7, with D maybe TRBD2 (5 bases). Sequenced sample: memory CD4+ T cells from blood. This TCR came from a female donor in good health, serving as a healthy control. CDR3 bases: TGCAGTGCTAGTCCTCTTAGGACGGGAAGCTACGAGCAGTACTTC. This encodes CSASPLRTGSYEQYF.